A selection of T cell receptor beta chains follows, all from one sample in a study of T cell clones after liver transplantation. Assay used: immunoSEQ multiplex PCR; TCRdb lists only in-frame clones, some missing. The sample lists more than 8,000 clones; about 80% were seen once. This specimen was CD8+ T cells from blood, taken before liver transplant. The receptor source for this set is a human donor who received a liver transplant. The CDR3 runs from the conserved cysteine through the conserved F or W. A D gene is named only where the DNA matches it firmly. Clone size is not always given. Where it is, it says once, few, many or a class for expanded clones.

V: TRBV13
J: TRBJ1-1
size: .
D: TRBD1
CDR3: CASSLIPQGAITEAFF
DNA: TGTGCCAGCAGCTTAATCCCCCAGGGGGCGATCACTGAAGCTTTCTTT

V: TRBV15
J: TRBJ1-5
size: .
D: .
CDR3: CATSIQRVSNQPQHF
DNA: TGTGCCACCAGCATTCAACGGGTTAGCAATCAGCCCCAGCATTTT

V: TRBV2
J: TRBJ1-5
size: few
D: TRBD1
CDR3: CASSDRGLLNQPQHF
DNA: TGTGCCAGCAGTGACAGGGGGCTTTTGAATCAGCCCCAGCATTTT

V: TRBV27
J: TRBJ2-1
size: .
D: TRBD1
CDR3: CASRTGTGYNEQFF
DNA: TGTGCCAGCAGAACCGGGACAGGATACAATGAGCAGTTCTTC

V: TRBV6-1
J: TRBJ2-2
size: .
D: .
CDR3: CASSEVGETGELFF
DNA: TGTGCCAGCAGTGAAGTTGGCGAAACCGGGGAGCTGTTTTTT

V: TRBV6-5
J: TRBJ1-4
size: few
D: .
CDR3: CASSTSGEKLFF
DNA: TGTGCCAGCAGCACCAGTGGGGAAAAACTGTTTTTT

V: TRBV4-1
J: TRBJ1-1
size: .
D: .
CDR3: CASSQDGSGGTEAFF
DNA: TGCGCCAGCAGCCAAGATGGGAGTGGGGGAACTGAAGCTTTCTTT

V: TRBV6-5
J: TRBJ2-2
size: .
D: TRBD2
CDR3: CASSYTSGGSGELFF
DNA: TGTGCCAGCAGTTACACTAGCGGGGGATCCGGGGAGCTGTTTTTT

V: TRBV6-5
J: TRBJ2-1
size: .
D: TRBD2
CDR3: CASGGGIDEQFF
DNA: TGTGCCAGTGGGGGAGGGATTGATGAGCAGTTCTTC

V: TRBV4-1
J: TRBJ1-5
size: .
D: .
CDR3: CASSQDPGSQPQHF
DNA: TGCGCCAGCAGCCAAGATCCCGGGAGTCAGCCCCAGCATTTT

V: TRBV27
J: TRBJ2-1
size: medium-sized
D: TRBD1
CDR3: CASSLSPGQGAPYNEQFF
DNA: TGTGCCAGCAGTTTATCCCCCGGACAGGGAGCCCCTTACAATGAGCAGTTCTTC

V: TRBV6-5
J: TRBJ1-2
size: .
D: .
CDR3: CASSSAGSNYGYTF
DNA: TGTGCCAGCAGCTCGGCGGGGAGTAACTATGGCTACACCTTC

V: TRBV11-1
J: TRBJ2-2
size: .
D: TRBD2
CDR3: CASSFLAGEYTGELFF
DNA: TGTGCCAGCAGCTTTTTAGCGGGGGAATACACCGGGGAGCTGTTTTTT

V: TRBV12-5
J: TRBJ2-1
size: .
D: .
CDR3: CASGSGWDEQFF
DNA: TGTGCTAGTGGGAGCGGGTGGGATGAGCAGTTCTTC

V: TRBV9
J: TRBJ2-7
size: once
D: .
CDR3: CASTPGVGPYEQYF
DNA: TGTGCCAGCACCCCCGGGGTGGGACCCTACGAGCAGTACTTC

V: TRBV5-6
J: TRBJ2-2
size: .
D: .
CDR3: CASSLWVTGELFF
DNA: TGTGCCAGCAGCTTGTGGGTCACCGGGGAGCTGTTTTTT

V: TRBV4-1
J: TRBJ1-5
size: .
D: .
CDR3: CASSETASNQPQHF
DNA: TGCGCCAGCAGCGAAACAGCTAGCAATCAGCCCCAGCATTTT

V: TRBV29-1
J: TRBJ1-2
size: .
D: .
CDR3: CSVEGSWGSNYGYTF
DNA: TGCAGCGTTGAGGGGTCTTGGGGGAGTAACTATGGCTACACCTTC

V: TRBV19
J: TRBJ2-3
size: .
D: .
CDR3: CASSIVRADTQYF
DNA: TGTGCCAGTAGTATAGTCAGGGCAGATACGCAGTATTTT

V: TRBV23-1
J: TRBJ1-6
size: .
D: .
CDR3: CASSQWVPERVSPLHF
DNA: TGCGCCAGCAGTCAATGGGTCCCCGAGAGAGTCTCACCCCTCCACTTT

V: TRBV7-8
J: TRBJ2-7
size: few
D: TRBD1
CDR3: CASSTGTVYEQYF
DNA: TGTGCCAGCAGCACTGGGACAGTGTACGAGCAGTACTTC

V: TRBV27
J: TRBJ2-1
size: .
D: .
CDR3: CASSFAHYNEQFF
DNA: TGTGCCAGCAGTTTCGCTCACTACAATGAGCAGTTCTTC

V: TRBV27
J: TRBJ2-1
size: .
D: TRBD1
CDR3: CASRDSSYNEQFF
DNA: TGTGCCAGCCGGGACAGCTCCTACAATGAGCAGTTCTTC

V: TRBV6-5
J: TRBJ1-2
size: once
D: .
CDR3: CASSRQPYGYTF
DNA: TGTGCCAGCAGTCGACAGCCCTATGGCTACACCTTC

V: TRBV2
J: TRBJ2-1
size: .
D: .
CDR3: CASSVIGVGIYNEQFF
DNA: TGTGCCAGCAGTGTTATCGGAGTAGGGATCTACAATGAGCAGTTCTTC

V: TRBV6-5
J: TRBJ1-2
size: .
D: .
CDR3: CASSYSGTYGYTF
DNA: TGTGCCAGCAGTTACTCGGGTACCTATGGCTACACCTTC

V: TRBV10-1
J: TRBJ2-2
size: .
D: TRBD2
CDR3: CASSEASGIGELFF
DNA: TGCGCCAGCAGTGAAGCTAGCGGGATCGGGGAGCTGTTTTTT

V: TRBV1
J: TRBJ2-5
size: .
D: .
CDR3: CTSSQERGYQETQYF
DNA: TGCACCAGCAGCCAAGAGCGGGGGTACCAAGAGACCCAGTACTTC

V: TRBV7-7
J: TRBJ2-7
size: few
D: .
CDR3: CASSVLFSGGTYEQYF
DNA: TGTGCCAGCAGCGTCCTCTTTAGCGGAGGTACCTACGAGCAGTACTTC

V: TRBV2
J: TRBJ2-1
size: .
D: .
CDR3: CASSRGAFGSYNEQFF
DNA: TGTGCCAGCAGTCGCGGGGCTTTTGGCTCCTACAATGAGCAGTTCTTC

V: TRBV27
J: TRBJ2-3
size: .
D: .
CDR3: CASSPGDTSAIYTQYF
DNA: TGTGCCAGCAGTCCGGGGGACACCTCGGCAATTTATACGCAGTATTTT

V: TRBV5-1
J: TRBJ2-7
size: .
D: .
CDR3: CASSLGVNYEQYF
DNA: TGCGCCAGCAGCTTGGGCGTTAACTACGAGCAGTACTTC